This section outlines one TCR beta chain sequence together with its context. What it binds is unknown. From the germline J gene comes the end of the CDR3, since the read stops 3 residues before it. The data derive from a study of Tregs in tolerant kidney transplant recipients. General study points: For some patients, primers changed over time, blocking nucleotide-level comparison. Donor-specific Treg expansion exceeded global Treg expansion in tolerant patients, suggesting antigen drive.

Here immunoSEQ multiplex PCR was the method, and the copy in TCRdb shows in-frame clones only, minus some. The sample table sets out some 25,000 clones. Germline CDR1 and CDR2: SQVTM and ANQGSEA. The CDR3 has 12 amino acids. The ends were cut back, 2 bases at V and 1 base at J, with 4 bases in the middle. Mixed chimerism was transient after nonmyeloablative marrow transplants from related graft donors. Unstimulated Tregs (CD4+CD25+CD127-) and CD4+CD25- non-Tregs were sorted from PBMCs. V is TRBV29-1 and J is TRBJ2-3; no definite D call. The sequence came from a human patient who received a combined kidney and bone marrow transplant. A subset of T cells may come from the graft donor. This specimen consisted of CD4+ T cells from blood (PBMCs), obtained 6 months after the transplant. CDR3 DNA (partial): TGCAGCGTTGAAAAGGGCACAGATACG. It translates to CSVEKGTDT. The entire CDR3 protein is CSVEKGTDTQYF.